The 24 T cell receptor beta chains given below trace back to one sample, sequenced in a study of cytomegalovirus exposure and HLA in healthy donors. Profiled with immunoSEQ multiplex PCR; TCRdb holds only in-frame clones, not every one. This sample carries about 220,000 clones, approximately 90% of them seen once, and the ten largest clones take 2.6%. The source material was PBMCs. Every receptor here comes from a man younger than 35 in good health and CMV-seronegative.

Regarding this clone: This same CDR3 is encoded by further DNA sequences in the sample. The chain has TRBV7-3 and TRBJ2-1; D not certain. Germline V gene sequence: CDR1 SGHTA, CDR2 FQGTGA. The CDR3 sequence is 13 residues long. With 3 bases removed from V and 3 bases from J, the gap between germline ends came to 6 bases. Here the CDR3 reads CASSLGLYNEQFF. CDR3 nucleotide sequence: TGTGCCAGCAGCTTGGGCCTCTACAATGAGCAGTTCTTC.

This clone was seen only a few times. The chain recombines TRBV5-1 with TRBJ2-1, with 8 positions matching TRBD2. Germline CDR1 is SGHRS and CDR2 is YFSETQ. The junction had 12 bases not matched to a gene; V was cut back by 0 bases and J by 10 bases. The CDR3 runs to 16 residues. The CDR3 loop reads CASSLGSTSGGREQFF. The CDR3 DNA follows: TGCGCCAGCAGCTTGGGGAGCACTAGCGGAGGCCGAGAGCAGTTCTTC.

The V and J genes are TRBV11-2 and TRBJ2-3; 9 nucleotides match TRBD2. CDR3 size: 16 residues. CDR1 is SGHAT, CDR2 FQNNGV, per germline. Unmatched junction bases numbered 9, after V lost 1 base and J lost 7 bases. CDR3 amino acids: CASSLVGGRAENTQYF. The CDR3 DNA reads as TGTGCCAGCAGCTTAGTCGGCGGGAGGGCCGAGAATACGCAGTATTTT.

CDR3 nucleotide sequence: TGTGCCAGCAGCTTAGCGGGGACTCCCACCCGTGGCTACACCTTC. Amino acids: CASSLAGTPTRGYTF. This chain uses TRBV7-2 with TRBJ1-2, with D possibly being TRBD1 (5 bases). Trimming shortened V by 0 bases and J by 7 bases, and 15 bases separated the two germline ends. The CDR3 spans 15 residues. Germline-derived CDR1 and CDR2 are SGHTA and FQGNSA.

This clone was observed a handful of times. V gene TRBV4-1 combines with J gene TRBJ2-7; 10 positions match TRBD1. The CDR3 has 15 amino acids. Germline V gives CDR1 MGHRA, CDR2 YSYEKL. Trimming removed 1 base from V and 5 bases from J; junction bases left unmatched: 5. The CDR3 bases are TGCGCCAGCAGCCAAGGGACGGGACAGGGGCACGAGCAGTACTTC. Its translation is CASSQGTGQGHEQYF.

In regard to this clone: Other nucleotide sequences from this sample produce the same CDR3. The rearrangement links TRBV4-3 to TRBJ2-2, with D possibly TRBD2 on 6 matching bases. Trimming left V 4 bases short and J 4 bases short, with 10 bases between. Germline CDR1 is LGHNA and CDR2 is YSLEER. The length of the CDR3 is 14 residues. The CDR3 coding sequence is TGCGCCAGCAGCCTGCGGGGAGCCACCGGGGAGCTGTTTTTT. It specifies CASSLRGATGELFF.

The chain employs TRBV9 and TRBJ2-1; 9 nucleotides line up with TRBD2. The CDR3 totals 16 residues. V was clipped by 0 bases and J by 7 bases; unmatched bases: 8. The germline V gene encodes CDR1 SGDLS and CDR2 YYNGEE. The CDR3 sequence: CASSVGHSGSWNEQFF. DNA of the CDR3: TGTGCCAGCAGCGTAGGCCATAGCGGGAGTTGGAATGAGCAGTTCTTC.

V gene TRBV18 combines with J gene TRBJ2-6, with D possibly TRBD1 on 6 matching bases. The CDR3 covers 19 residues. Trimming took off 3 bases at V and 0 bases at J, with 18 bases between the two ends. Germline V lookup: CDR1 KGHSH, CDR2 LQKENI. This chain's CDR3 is CASSPLQGVSLSGANVLTF. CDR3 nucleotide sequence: TGTGCCAGCTCACCCCTACAGGGTGTCTCCCTCTCTGGGGCCAACGTCCTGACTTTC.

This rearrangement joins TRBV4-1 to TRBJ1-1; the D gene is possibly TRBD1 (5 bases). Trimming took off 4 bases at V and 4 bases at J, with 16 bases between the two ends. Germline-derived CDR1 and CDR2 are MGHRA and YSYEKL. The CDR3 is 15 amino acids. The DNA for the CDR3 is TGCGCCAGCAGCCGTACCCCAGGGCGATTCACTGAAGCTTTCTTT. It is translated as CASSRTPGRFTEAFF.

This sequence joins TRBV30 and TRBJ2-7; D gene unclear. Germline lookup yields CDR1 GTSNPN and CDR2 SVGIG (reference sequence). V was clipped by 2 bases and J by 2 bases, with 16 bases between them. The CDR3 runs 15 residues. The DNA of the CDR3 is TGTGCCTGGAGTCCGCCCACTGCGCTAGCCTACGAGCAGTACTTC. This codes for CAWSPPTALAYEQYF.

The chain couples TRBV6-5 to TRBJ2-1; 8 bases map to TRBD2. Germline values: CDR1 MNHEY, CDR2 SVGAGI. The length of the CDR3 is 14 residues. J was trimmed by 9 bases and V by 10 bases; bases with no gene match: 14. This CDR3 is CATQGLVETAEQFF. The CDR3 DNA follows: TGTGCCACCCAGGGACTAGTTGAGACCGCTGAGCAGTTCTTC.

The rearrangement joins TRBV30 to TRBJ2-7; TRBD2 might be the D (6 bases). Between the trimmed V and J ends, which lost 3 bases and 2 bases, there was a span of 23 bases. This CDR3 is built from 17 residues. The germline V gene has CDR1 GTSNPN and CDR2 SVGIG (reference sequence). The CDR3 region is CAWSAPVPGLGPYEQYF. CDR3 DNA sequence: TGTGCCTGGAGCGCTCCCGTCCCGGGACTTGGACCCTACGAGCAGTACTTC.

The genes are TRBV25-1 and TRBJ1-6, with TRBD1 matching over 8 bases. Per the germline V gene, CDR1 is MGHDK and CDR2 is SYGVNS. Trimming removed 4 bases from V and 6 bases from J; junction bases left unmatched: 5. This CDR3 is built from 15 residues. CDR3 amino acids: CASSVPGGGNSPLHF. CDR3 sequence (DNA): TGTGCCAGCAGTGTGCCAGGGGGCGGTAATTCACCCCTCCACTTT.

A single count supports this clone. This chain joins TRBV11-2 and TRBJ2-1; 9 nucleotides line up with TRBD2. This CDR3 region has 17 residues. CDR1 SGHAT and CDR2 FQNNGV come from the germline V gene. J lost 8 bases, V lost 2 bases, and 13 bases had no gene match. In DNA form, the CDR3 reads TGTGCCAGCAGCTTACTTCGAGGTAGCGGGAGTTGGGATGAGCAGTTCTTC. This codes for CASSLLRGSGSWDEQFF.

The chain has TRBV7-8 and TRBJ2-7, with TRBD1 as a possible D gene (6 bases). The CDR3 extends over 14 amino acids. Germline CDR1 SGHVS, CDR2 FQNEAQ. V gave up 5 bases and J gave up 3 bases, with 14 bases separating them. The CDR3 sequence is CASSLPGERYEQYF. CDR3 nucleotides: TGTGCCAGCAGCCTCCCAGGGGAACGCTACGAGCAGTACTTC.

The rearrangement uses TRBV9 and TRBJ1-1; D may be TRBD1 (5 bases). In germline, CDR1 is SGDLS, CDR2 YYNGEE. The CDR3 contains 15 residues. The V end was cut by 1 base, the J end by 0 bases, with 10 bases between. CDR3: CASSVSGGMNTEAFF. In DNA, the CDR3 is TGTGCCAGCAGCGTATCCGGGGGTATGAACACTGAAGCTTTCTTT.

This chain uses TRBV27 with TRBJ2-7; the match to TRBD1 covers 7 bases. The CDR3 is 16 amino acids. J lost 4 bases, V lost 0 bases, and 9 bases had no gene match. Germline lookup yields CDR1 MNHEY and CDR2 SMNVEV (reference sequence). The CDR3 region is CASSLSGTAHVYEQYF. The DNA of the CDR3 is TGTGCCAGCAGTTTATCGGGGACAGCCCACGTGTACGAGCAGTACTTC.

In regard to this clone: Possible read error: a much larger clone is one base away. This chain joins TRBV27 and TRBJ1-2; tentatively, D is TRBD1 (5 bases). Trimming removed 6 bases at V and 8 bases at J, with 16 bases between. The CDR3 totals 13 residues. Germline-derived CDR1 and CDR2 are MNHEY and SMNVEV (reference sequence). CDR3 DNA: TGTGCCAGCAGCCAATGGGGGGGGAAAGGCTACACCTTC. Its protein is CASSQWGGKGYTF.

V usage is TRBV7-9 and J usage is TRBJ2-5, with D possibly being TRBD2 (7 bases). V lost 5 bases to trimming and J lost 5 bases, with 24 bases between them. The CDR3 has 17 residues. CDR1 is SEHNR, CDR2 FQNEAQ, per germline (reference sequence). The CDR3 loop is CASSVLTGGSGRETQYF. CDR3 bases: TGTGCCAGCAGCGTACTAACGGGGGGCTCTGGTCGTGAGACCCAGTACTTC. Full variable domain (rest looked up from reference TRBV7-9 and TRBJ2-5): DTGVSQNPRHKITKRGQNVTFRCDPISEHNRLYWYRQTLGQGPEFLTYFQNEAQLEKSRLLSDRFSAERPKGSFSTLEIQRTEQGDSAMYLCASSVLTGGSGRETQYFGPGTRLLVL.

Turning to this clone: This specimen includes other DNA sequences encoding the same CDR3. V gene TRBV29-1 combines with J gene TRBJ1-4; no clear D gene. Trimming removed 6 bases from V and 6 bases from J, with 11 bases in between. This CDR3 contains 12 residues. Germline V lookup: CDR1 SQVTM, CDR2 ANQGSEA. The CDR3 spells CSVETGDEKLFF. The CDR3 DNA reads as TGCAGCGTAGAAACGGGAGATGAAAAACTGTTTTTT.

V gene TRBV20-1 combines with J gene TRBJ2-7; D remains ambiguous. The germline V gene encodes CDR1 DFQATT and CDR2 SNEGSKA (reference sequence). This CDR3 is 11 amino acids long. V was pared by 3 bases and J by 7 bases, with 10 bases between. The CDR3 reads CSASDTSEQYF. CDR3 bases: TGCAGTGCTAGCGACACCTCGGAGCAGTACTTC.

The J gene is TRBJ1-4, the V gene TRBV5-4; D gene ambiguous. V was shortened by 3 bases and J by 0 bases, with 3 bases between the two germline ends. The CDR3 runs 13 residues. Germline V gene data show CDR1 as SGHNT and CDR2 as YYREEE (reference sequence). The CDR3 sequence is CASSSTTNEKLFF. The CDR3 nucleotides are TGTGCCAGCAGCTCAACAACTAATGAAAAACTGTTTTTT.

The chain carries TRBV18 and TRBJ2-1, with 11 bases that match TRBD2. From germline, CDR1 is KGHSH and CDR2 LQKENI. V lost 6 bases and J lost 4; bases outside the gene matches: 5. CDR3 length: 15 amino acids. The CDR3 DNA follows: TGTGCCAGCTCCCTGGGACTAGCGGTTTACAATGAGCAGTTCTTC. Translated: CASSLGLAVYNEQFF.

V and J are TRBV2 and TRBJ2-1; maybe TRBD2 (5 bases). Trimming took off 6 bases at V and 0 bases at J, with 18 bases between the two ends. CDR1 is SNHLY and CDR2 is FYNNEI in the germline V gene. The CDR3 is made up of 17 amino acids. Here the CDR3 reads CASSGLKKRSSYNEQFF. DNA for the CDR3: TGTGCCAGCAGCGGACTGAAAAAACGGAGCTCCTACAATGAGCAGTTCTTC.